The rows below give T cell receptor beta chains drawn from one sample of a study of T cell repertoires in cytomegalovirus infection. TCRdb re-derived calls from the reads in MiXCR, one entry per CDR3 protein. The sample shows around 300,000 distinct CDR3 sequences, around 20% of them seen only once. These receptors have no known antigen. This specimen consisted of cultured PBMCs, obtained from culture after CMV antigen stimulation. These receptors were taken from a human donor in good health (CMV status not recorded). Some clones in this sample may be carry-over from other donors' samples. CDR3s include the opening cysteine and the closing phenylalanine or tryptophan. Fields, in order: clone size, J gene, V gene, D gene, CDR3 DNA, CDR3 protein. D genes are given only for firm matches. Clone size, where shown, is once, few, many, or a class for clones that have expanded.

>.|TRBJ1-6|TRBV5-3|.
TGTGCCAGAAGCCCCAAGGGGGAATTTTCACCCCTCCACTTT
CARSPKGEFSPLHF
>.|TRBJ2-2|TRBV28|.
TGTGCCAGCAACCCAGGTGCGGCCTCCATGGGGGAGCTGTTTTTT
CASNPGAASMGELFF
>once|TRBJ2-7|TRBV4-1|TRBD2
TGCGCCAGCAGCCACCCGGGGGGTAGCGGGAGTTGGGAGCAGTACTTC
CASSHPGGSGSWEQYF
>.|TRBJ2-3|TRBV7-9|.
TGTGCCAGCAGCCCAAAAAGCACAGATACGCAGTATTTT
CASSPKSTDTQYF
>many|TRBJ2-1|TRBV6-5|TRBD2
TGTGCCAGCAGTTACTCGGCGGGGGGATCCTACAATGAGCAGTTCTTC
CASSYSAGGSYNEQFF
>.|TRBJ2-1|TRBV5-4|TRBD2
TGTGCCAGCAGCCGCAGGGAGGGCCGTAGTGAGCAGTTCTTC
CASSRREGRSEQFF
>.|TRBJ2-7|TRBV27|.
TGTGCCAGCAGTTTAGTACAGGGTGGTTACGAGCAGTACTTC
CASSLVQGGYEQYF
>.|TRBJ1-2|TRBV7-9|.
TGTGCCAGCAGCTTAGATATGGGTTTGGGCAGTAACTATGGCTACACCTTC
CASSLDMGLGSNYGYTF
>.|TRBJ1-5|TRBV28|.
TGTGCCAGCAGCCCTCGGAGGGGGGATGGCAATCAGCCCCAGCATTTT
CASSPRRGDGNQPQHF
>few|TRBJ1-5|TRBV7-2|TRBD1
TGTGCCAGCAGCTTAGACAGGGGGCCTCAGCCCCAGCATTTT
CASSLDRGPQPQHF
>few|TRBJ2-3|TRBV19|.
TGTGCCAGTAGTATTTGGCGGGGCACAGATACGCAGTATTTT
CASSIWRGTDTQYF
>few|TRBJ2-1|TRBV28|.
TGTGCCAGCAGTGGCCTAGTTTATTACAATGAGCAGTTCTTC
CASSGLVYYNEQFF
>many|TRBJ2-7|TRBV7-2|.
TGTGCCAGCAGTCACAATGGGGGGCCCTACGAGCAGTACTTC
CASSHNGGPYEQYF
>many|TRBJ1-2|TRBV7-2|.
TGTGCCAGCAGCTTAAGTTTTCCGCCAGAACTTTATGGCTACACCTTC
CASSLSFPPELYGYTF
>many|TRBJ2-7|TRBV7-2|TRBD1
TGTGCCAGCAGCTTAAGAGGGACAGGGTCGTACGAGCAGTACTTC
CASSLRGTGSYEQYF
>many|TRBJ1-2|TRBV7-9|.
TGTGCCAGCAGCCGGGACTCTCTGCGTGGGCTCTATGGCTACACCTTC
CASSRDSLRGLYGYTF
>few|TRBJ1-5|TRBV30|.
TGTGCCTGGAGTGTAGGGAGCAGGCAGCCCCAGCATTTT
CAWSVGSRQPQHF
>many|TRBJ2-2|TRBV7-3|TRBD2
TGTGCCAGCAGCCCAGGGACTAGCGGGGGCACCGGGGAGCTGTTTTTT
CASSPGTSGGTGELFF
>many|TRBJ1-5|TRBV6-1|TRBD1
TGTGCCAGCAGTTCCGGACAGGGCCTCAATCAGCCCCAGCATTTT
CASSSGQGLNQPQHF
>.|TRBJ2-5|TRBV29-1|.
TGCAGCGTTGATGGCCAGGTACAAGAGACCCAGTACTTC
CSVDGQVQETQYF
>few|TRBJ2-1|TRBV7-2|TRBD2
TGTGCCAGCAGCTTATTGGGACCGGGACTAGGGACATACAATGAGCAGTTCTTC
CASSLLGPGLGTYNEQFF
>many|TRBJ2-1|TRBV7-6|.
TGTGCCAGCAGCTTAAGCTTCAGCTCCTACAATGAGCAGTTCTTC
CASSLSFSSYNEQFF
>few|TRBJ1-1|TRBV19|.
TGTGCCAGTAGTCTATATTGGGGGTTGAACACTGAAGCTTTCTTT
CASSLYWGLNTEAFF
>few|TRBJ2-5|TRBV28|TRBD2
TGTGCCAGCACAGCTAGCGGGAGGTCACAAGAGACCCAGTACTTC
CASTASGRSQETQYF
>many|TRBJ2-3|TRBV11-2|.
TGTGCCAGCAGCTTGAGGTTAGGGGGCACAGATACGCAGTATTTT
CASSLRLGGTDTQYF
>few|TRBJ1-2|TRBV7-8|.
TGTGCCAGCAGCTTAGGGAGAGACACGGTACATGGCTACACCTTC
CASSLGRDTVHGYTF
>few|TRBJ2-3|TRBV25-1|.
TGTGCCAGCAGTGGCCTGGGGTGGGAGACCACAGATACGCAGTATTTT
CASSGLGWETTDTQYF
>.|TRBJ2-5|TRBV11-3|.
TGTGCCAGCAGCTTAAGGCTCTGGTACCAAGAGACCCAGTACTTC
CASSLRLWYQETQYF
>few|TRBJ2-5|TRBV14|TRBD2
TGTGCCAGCAGCCCCTGGGAGACTAGCGGGAGCTCCCAAGAGACCCAGTACTTC
CASSPWETSGSSQETQYF
>.|TRBJ2-2|TRBV28|TRBD2
TGTGCCAGCAGACCTGGGATAGTAGGGAGGGTCCTGAGGGCCGGGGAGCTGTTTTTT
CASRPGIVGRVLRAGELFF
>many|TRBJ1-1|TRBV12-3/TRBV12-4|.
TGTGCCAGCAGTTTAACAAGCACTGAAGCTTTCTTT
CASSLTSTEAFF
>many|TRBJ1-5|TRBV7-2|TRBD1
TGTGCCAGCAGCTACCGACAGGGGAGCAATCAGCCCCAGCATTTT
CASSYRQGSNQPQHF
>.|TRBJ2-2|TRBV27|.
TGTGCCAGCACGGGCGGGAACACCGGGGAGCTGTTTTTT
CASTGGNTGELFF
>.|TRBJ2-1|TRBV7-8|.
TGTGCCAGCAGCCCCCGGGAGAGCGCCTACAATGAGCAGTTCTTC
CASSPRESAYNEQFF
>.|TRBJ2-3|TRBV6-5|.
TGTGCCACCCGTGGCGCGAGGTGGGGCACAGATACGCAGTATTTT
CATRGARWGTDTQYF
>.|TRBJ2-3|TRBV30|.
TGTGCCTGGATATCGCCCTGGACTGATACGCAGTATTTT
CAWISPWTDTQYF
>.|TRBJ2-1|TRBV7-9|.
TGTGCCAGCAGCGGACTATCCTTGACAGATGAGCAGTTCTTC
CASSGLSLTDEQFF
>.|TRBJ1-1|TRBV6-2/TRBV6-3|.
TGTGCCAGCCTAATGGGGCTGGACGGGCGACCGAACACTGAAGCTTTCTTT
CASLMGLDGRPNTEAFF
>many|TRBJ2-2|TRBV12-3/TRBV12-4|TRBD2
TGTGCCAGTCCTAGGACTAGCGGGAGATCCGGGGAGCTGTTTTTT
CASPRTSGRSGELFF
>many|TRBJ1-1|TRBV7-9|.
TGTGCCAGCAGCCCTACCCCGGATTACACTGAAGCTTTCTTT
CASSPTPDYTEAFF
>many|TRBJ2-3|TRBV6-2/TRBV6-3|.
TGTGCCAGCAGTTACTCCGTCGGGACTCAGATCACATATACGCAGTATTTT
CASSYSVGTQITYTQYF
>.|TRBJ1-2|TRBV6-1|.
TGTGCCAGCAGTTACAGCCCCGGGACACCGATGGAAGGCTACACCTTC
CASSYSPGTPMEGYTF